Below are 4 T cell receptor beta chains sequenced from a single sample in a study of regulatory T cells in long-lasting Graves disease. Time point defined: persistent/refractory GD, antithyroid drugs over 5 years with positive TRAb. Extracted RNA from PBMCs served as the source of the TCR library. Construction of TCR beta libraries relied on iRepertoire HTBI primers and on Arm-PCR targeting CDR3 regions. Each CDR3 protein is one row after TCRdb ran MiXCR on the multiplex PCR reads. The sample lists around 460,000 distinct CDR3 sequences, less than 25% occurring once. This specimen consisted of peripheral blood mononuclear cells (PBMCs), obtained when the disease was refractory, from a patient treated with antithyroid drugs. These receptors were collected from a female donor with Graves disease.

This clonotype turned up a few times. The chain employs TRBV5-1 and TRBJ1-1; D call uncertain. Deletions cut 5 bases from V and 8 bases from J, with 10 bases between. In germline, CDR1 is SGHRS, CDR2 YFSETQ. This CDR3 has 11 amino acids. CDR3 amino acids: CASSPGPEAFF. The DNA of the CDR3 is TGCGCCAGCAGTCCAGGCCCCGAAGCTTTCTTT.

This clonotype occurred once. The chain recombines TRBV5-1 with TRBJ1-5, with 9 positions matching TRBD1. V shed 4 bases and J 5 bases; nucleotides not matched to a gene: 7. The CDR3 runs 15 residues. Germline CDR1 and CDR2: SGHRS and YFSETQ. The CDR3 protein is CASSQNGQGHQPQHF. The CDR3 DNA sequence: TGCGCCAGCAGCCAAAACGGACAGGGGCATCAGCCCCAGCATTTT.

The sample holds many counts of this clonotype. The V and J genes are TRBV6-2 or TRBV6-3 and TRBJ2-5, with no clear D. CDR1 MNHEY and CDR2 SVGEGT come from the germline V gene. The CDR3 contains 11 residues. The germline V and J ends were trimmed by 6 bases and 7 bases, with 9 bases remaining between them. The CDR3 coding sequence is TGTGCCAGCAGCCGGGCAGGGACCCAGTACTTC. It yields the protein CASSRAGTQYF.

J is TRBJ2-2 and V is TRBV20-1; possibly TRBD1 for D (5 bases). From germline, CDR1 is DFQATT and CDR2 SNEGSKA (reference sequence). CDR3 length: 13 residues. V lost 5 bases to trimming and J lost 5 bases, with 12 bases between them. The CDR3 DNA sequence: TGCAGTGCTGTGGGGCTAACTACCGGGGAGCTGTTTTTT. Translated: CSAVGLTTGELFF.